Presented here are 5 T cell receptor beta chains from one specimen sequenced in a study of blood T cell repertoires in COVID-19 (dated by TCRdb to the early 2020s). The library relied on the immunoSEQ multiplex PCR assay. TCRdb holds this immuneACCESS table with in-frame rearrangements only. Some clones are missing; in checked studies, unresolved V genes explain under half, and the rest has no known cause. The sample table contains roughly 90,000 clones; only one count was recorded for about 85% of them. The ten largest clones capture 3% of the sample. Source material: peripheral blood. The receptors come from a woman of 80 years or more with COVID-19, enrolled during active disease.

The J gene is TRBJ2-7, the V gene TRBV10-3, with 8 bases lining up with TRBD1. CDR1 is ENHRY and CDR2 is SYGVKD in the germline V gene. CDR3 size: 14 residues. The V segment lost 6 bases and the J segment 3 bases; nucleotides outside the gene matches: 7. The CDR3 here is CAIRAGTGFYEQYF. CDR3 DNA sequence: TGTGCCATCAGAGCCGGGACAGGATTCTACGAGCAGTACTTC.

The chain employs TRBV2 and TRBJ2-3; 8 nucleotides align to TRBD1. Germline CDR1 is SNHLY and CDR2 is FYNNEI. After removal of 6 bases from V and 9 bases from J, the junction contained 5 bases not matched to a gene. This CDR3 is 12 amino acids long. The CDR3 DNA sequence: TGTGCCAGCAGAAGGACAGGGAGCACGCAGTATTTT. It codes for CASRRTGSTQYF.

The J gene is TRBJ1-1, the V gene TRBV4-2; D unclear. The CDR3 spans 17 residues. CDR1 is LGHNA, CDR2 YNFKEQ, per germline. V gave up 0 bases and J gave up 0 bases, with 14 bases separating them. The CDR3 DNA is TGTGCCAGCAGCCAAGATCCGGGGAAGGGTATGAACACTGAAGCTTTCTTT. Translating gives CASSQDPGKGMNTEAFF.

V gene TRBV7-2 combines with J gene TRBJ2-3; 9 bases are a match to TRBD2. The CDR3 loop spans 15 amino acids. V shed 5 bases, J shed 1 base, and the junction held 4 bases outside the gene matches. The V gene's germline CDR1 is SGHTA and CDR2 FQGNSA. CDR3 loop: CASSTWTSGTDTQYF. The DNA for the CDR3 is TGTGCCAGCAGCACTTGGACTAGCGGCACAGATACGCAGTATTTT. The full variable domain, rest sourced from reference TRBV7-2 and TRBJ2-3, is GAGVSQSPSNKVTEKGKDVELRCDPISGHTALYWYRQSLGQGLEFLIYFQGNSAPDKSGLPSDRFSAERTGGSVSTLTIQRTQQEDSAVYLCASSTWTSGTDTQYFGPGTRLTVL.

The chain has TRBV7-8 and TRBJ2-3, with 7 bases fitting TRBD2. V dropped 1 base and J dropped 0; count of bases not matched to a gene: 4. The V gene's germline CDR1 is SGHVS and CDR2 FQNEAQ. CDR3 length: 16 amino acids. This CDR3 is CASSLVAAGSTDTQYF. CDR3 in DNA: TGTGCCAGCAGCTTAGTGGCAGCGGGGAGCACAGATACGCAGTATTTT.